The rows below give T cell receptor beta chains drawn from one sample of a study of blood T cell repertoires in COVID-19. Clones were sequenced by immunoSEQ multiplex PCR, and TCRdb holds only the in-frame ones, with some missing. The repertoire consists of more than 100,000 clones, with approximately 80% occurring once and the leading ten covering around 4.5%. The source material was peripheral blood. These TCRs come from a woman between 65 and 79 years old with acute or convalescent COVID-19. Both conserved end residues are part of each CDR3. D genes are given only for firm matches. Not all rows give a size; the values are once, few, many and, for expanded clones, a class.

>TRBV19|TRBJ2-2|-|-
CASSIRQGSTGELFF
TGTGCCAGTAGTATCCGGCAGGGCAGCACCGGGGAGCTGTTTTTT
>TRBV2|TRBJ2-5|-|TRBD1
CASSKGGQGLGETQYF
TGTGCCAGCAGTAAGGGGGGACAGGGGCTTGGTGAGACCCAGTACTTC
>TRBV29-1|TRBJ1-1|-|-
CSVESPGVNEAFF
TGCAGCGTTGAGTCCCCAGGGGTGAATGAAGCTTTCTTT
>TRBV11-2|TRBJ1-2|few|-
CASSHNDYGYTF
TGTGCCAGCAGCCACAACGACTATGGCTACACCTTC
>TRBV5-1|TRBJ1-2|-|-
CASSLESSANYGYTF
TGCGCCAGCAGCTTGGAATCCAGTGCTAACTATGGCTACACCTTC
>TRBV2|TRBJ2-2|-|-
CASRGAGTGELFF
TGTGCCAGCAGGGGGGCTGGGACCGGGGAGCTGTTTTTT
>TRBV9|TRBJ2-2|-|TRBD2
CASSPGTSGGANTGELFF
TGTGCCAGCAGCCCAGGGACTAGCGGGGGGGCTAACACCGGGGAGCTGTTTTTT
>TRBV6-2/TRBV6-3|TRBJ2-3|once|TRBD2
CASSSGLVESDTQYF
TGTGCCAGCAGTTCGGGACTAGTGGAATCAGATACGCAGTATTTT
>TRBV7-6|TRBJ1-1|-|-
CASSLAPQNTEAFF
TGTGCCAGCAGCTTAGCCCCCCAGAACACTGAAGCTTTCTTT
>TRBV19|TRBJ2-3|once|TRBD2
CASSIGLAGGPSTDTQYF
TGTGCCAGTAGTATAGGGCTAGCGGGGGGCCCCAGCACAGATACGCAGTATTTT
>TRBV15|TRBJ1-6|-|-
CATSSAGTFNSPLHF
TGTGCCACCAGCAGCGCCGGGACATTTAATTCACCCCTCCACTTT
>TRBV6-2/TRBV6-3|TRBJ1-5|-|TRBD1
CASSYSTGFGNQPQHF
TGTGCCAGCAGTTATTCGACAGGGTTCGGCAATCAGCCCCAGCATTTT
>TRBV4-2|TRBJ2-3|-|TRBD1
CASSPEGAGWNTQYF
TGTGCCAGCAGCCCCGAGGGGGCAGGTTGGAATACGCAGTATTTT
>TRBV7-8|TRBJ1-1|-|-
CASSLAWQGNTEAFF
TGTGCCAGCAGCTTAGCGTGGCAGGGGAACACTGAAGCTTTCTTT
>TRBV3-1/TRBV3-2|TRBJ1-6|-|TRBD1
CASSQGDRPGAPLHF
TGTGCCAGCAGCCAAGGGGACAGGCCGGGAGCACCCCTCCACTTT
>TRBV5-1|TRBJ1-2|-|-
CASSLAGLIDGYTF
TGCGCCAGCAGCTTGGCGGGACTGATAGATGGCTACACCTTC
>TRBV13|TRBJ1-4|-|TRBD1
CASSLGGTGASNEKLFF
TGTGCCAGCAGCCTCGGGGGGACAGGGGCTAGCAATGAAAAACTGTTTTTT
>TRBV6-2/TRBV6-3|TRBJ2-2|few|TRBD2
CASSYSGGAGRWELFF
TGTGCCAGCAGTTACTCTGGGGGAGCGGGGCGCTGGGAGCTGTTTTTT
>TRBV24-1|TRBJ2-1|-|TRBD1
CATSDYGQGAYNEQFF
TGTGCCACCAGTGACTACGGACAGGGAGCTTACAATGAGCAGTTCTTC
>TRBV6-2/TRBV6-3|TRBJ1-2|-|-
CASSYPSDRYNYGYTF
TGTGCCAGCAGTTACCCCTCGGACAGATACAACTATGGCTACACCTTC
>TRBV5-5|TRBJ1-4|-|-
CASSFLGYWEGETNEKLFF
TGTGCCAGCAGCTTTTTAGGGTACTGGGAGGGCGAAACTAATGAAAAACTGTTTTTT
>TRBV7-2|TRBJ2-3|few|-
CASSLERGLDTQYF
TGTGCCAGCAGCTTAGAACGGGGGTTAGATACGCAGTATTTT
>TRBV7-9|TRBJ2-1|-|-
CASTRGGSYNEQFF
TGTGCCTCCACCAGGGGGGGCTCCTACAATGAGCAGTTCTTC
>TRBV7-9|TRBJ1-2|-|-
CASSFDRYYGYTF
TGTGCCAGCAGCTTCGACAGATACTATGGCTACACCTTC
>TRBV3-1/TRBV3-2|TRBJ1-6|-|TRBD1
CASSHGTGDSPLHF
TGTGCCAGCAGCCATGGGACAGGGGACTCACCCCTCCACTTT
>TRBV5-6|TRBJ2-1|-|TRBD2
CASSPGGLAGGRGFNEQFF
TGTGCCAGCAGCCCCGGTGGGCTAGCGGGGGGGCGGGGGTTCAATGAGCAGTTCTTC
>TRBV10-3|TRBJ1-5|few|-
CATGLGSNQPQHF
TGTGCCACAGGGTTGGGTAGCAATCAGCCCCAGCATTTT
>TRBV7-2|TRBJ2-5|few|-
CASSFPPGQSAQYF
TGTGCCAGCAGCTTTCCTCCTGGACAGTCGGCCCAGTACTTC
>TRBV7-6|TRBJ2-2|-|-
CASSLAFGRGHTGELFF
TGTGCCAGCAGCTTAGCCTTCGGAAGGGGTCACACCGGGGAGCTGTTTTTT
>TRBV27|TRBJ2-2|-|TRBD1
CASSLAGGKVTGELFF
TGTGCCAGCAGTTTAGCAGGGGGCAAAGTGACCGGGGAGCTGTTTTTT
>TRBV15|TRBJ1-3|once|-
CATSRDLVNTIYF
TGTGCCACCAGCAGAGATCTTGTGAACACCATATATTTT
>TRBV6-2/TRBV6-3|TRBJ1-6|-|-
CASSYRSGEGSPLHF
TGTGCCAGCAGTTATCGGTCAGGGGAAGGTTCACCCCTCCACTTT
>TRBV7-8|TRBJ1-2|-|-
CASSLREGGYGYTF
TGTGCCAGCAGCTTAAGGGAGGGAGGCTATGGCTACACCTTC
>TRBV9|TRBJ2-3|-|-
CASRGGGGTDTQYF
TGTGCCAGCAGGGGTGGCGGGGGCACAGATACGCAGTATTTT
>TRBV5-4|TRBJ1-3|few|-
CASSLTGGNTIYF
TGTGCCAGCAGCTTGACAGGAGGAAACACCATATATTTT
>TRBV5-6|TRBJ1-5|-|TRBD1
CASSSGGLGNQPQHF
TGTGCCAGCAGCTCAGGGGGCTTAGGCAATCAGCCCCAGCATTTT
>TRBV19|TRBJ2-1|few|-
CASTLEGHPSYNEQFF
TGTGCCAGTACGTTGGAGGGGCATCCCTCCTACAATGAGCAGTTCTTC
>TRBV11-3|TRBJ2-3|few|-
CASTSADTQYF
TGTGCCAGCACCAGCGCAGATACGCAGTATTTT
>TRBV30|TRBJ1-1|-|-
CAFSNTEAFF
TGTGCCTTCTCGAACACTGAAGCTTTCTTT
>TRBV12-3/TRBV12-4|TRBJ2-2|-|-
CASVKTPGGELFF
TGTGCCAGCGTCAAGACTCCCGGCGGGGAGCTGTTTTTT
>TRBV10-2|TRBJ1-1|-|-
CASSVRQNTEAFF
TGCGCCAGCAGTGTGAGGCAGAACACTGAAGCTTTCTTT
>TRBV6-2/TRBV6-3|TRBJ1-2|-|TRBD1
CASSIIRGLSGYTF
TGTGCCAGCAGTATCATCAGGGGGCTGAGTGGCTACACCTTC
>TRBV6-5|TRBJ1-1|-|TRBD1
CASTSGGQGTEAFF
TGTGCCAGCACCTCGGGGGGACAGGGCACTGAAGCTTTCTTT
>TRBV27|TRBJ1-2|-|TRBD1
CASRTGGRGYTF
TGTGCCAGCAGAACAGGGGGACGCGGCTACACCTTC
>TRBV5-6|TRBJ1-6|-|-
CASSLGGSYNSPLHF
TGTGCCAGCAGCTTGGGCGGCTCCTATAATTCACCCCTCCACTTT
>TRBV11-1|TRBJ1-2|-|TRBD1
CASSLTGGNYGYTF
TGTGCCAGCAGCTTGACAGGGGGCAACTATGGCTACACCTTC
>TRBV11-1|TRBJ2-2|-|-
CASSGGLINTGELFF
TGTGCCAGCAGCGGTGGACTAATCAACACCGGGGAGCTGTTTTTT
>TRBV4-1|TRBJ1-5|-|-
CASSRLPWGEVSNQPQHF
TGCGCCAGCAGCCGCCTTCCTTGGGGGGAGGTCAGCAATCAGCCCCAGCATTTT
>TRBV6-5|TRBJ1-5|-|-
CASERVNSNQPQHF
TGTGCCAGCGAGAGGGTGAATAGCAATCAGCCCCAGCATTTT
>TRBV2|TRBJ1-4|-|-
CASSVGGVTNEKLFF
TGTGCCAGCAGTGTCGGAGGAGTTACTAATGAAAAACTGTTTTTT
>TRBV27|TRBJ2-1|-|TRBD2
CASSFIATSGGAGQFF
TGTGCCAGCAGTTTTATTGCAACTAGCGGGGGGGCCGGGCAGTTCTTC
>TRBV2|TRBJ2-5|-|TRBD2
CASRKLAGNQETQYF
TGTGCCAGCAGGAAACTAGCGGGCAACCAAGAGACCCAGTACTTC
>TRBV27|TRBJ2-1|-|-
CASSVSGAYNEQFF
TGTGCCAGCAGTGTGTCAGGCGCCTACAATGAGCAGTTCTTC